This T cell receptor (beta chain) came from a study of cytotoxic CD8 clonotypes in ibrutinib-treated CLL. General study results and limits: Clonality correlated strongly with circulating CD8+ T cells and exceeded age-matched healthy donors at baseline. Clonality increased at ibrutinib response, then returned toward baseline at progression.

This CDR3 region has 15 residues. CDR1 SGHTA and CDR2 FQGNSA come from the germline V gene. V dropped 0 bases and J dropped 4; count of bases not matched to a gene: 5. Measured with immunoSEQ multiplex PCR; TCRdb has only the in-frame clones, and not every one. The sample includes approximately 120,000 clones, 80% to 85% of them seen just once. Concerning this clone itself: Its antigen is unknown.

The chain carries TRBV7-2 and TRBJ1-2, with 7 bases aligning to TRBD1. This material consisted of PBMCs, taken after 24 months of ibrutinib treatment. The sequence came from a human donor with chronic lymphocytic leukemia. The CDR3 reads CASSLAAGGFYGYTF. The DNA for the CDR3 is TGTGCCAGCAGCTTAGCGGCAGGGGGATTCTATGGCTACACCTTC.